This section outlines one T cell receptor (beta chain) sequence together with its context. Antigen unknown. The PCR ran on 60 Vbeta and 13 Jbeta primers. Sequencing used immunoSEQ multiplex PCR; TCRdb keeps in-frame clones, though not all of them. The data contain some 150,000 clones, 70% to 80% of them singletons. The data are from a study of cytomegalovirus exposure and HLA in healthy donors. General study findings and limits: Immune exposure was documented only through CMV serostatus.

The source of this sequence is a man aged 25 to 40 in good health and CMV-seropositive. Material: PBMCs.

CDR3 residues: CASSLEAGISNQPQHF. The CDR3, as DNA: TGCGCCAGCAGCTTGGAGGCAGGAATAAGCAATCAGCCCCAGCATTTT. V is TRBV5-1 and J is TRBJ1-5; no clear D gene. The length of the CDR3 is 16 residues. Germline lookup yields CDR1 SGHRS and CDR2 YFSETQ. The V end was cut by 0 bases, the J end by 1 base, with 11 bases between. The full variable domain, with the rest looked up from reference TRBV5-1 and TRBJ1-5, is KAGVTQTPRYLIKTRGQQVTLSCSPISGHRSVSWYQQTPGQGLQFLFEYFSETQRNKGNFPGRFSGRQFSNSRSEMNVSTLELGDSALYLCASSLEAGISNQPQHFGDGTRLSIL.